The 15 T cell receptor beta chains presented below share a single source sample, sequenced in a study of CD8 T cells in ankylosing spondylitis. TCRdb recomputed calls from the 5' RACE reads with MiXCR, one row per CDR3 protein. The sample consists of approximately 200,000 distinct CDR3 sequences, more than 10% of them appearing once. The sample consisted of blood, either unsorted or a sorted T cell fraction (not recorded which). These TCRs come from a male donor with ankylosing spondylitis or in good health (not recorded which).

This clonotype was recorded a few times. This chain uses TRBV6-1 with TRBJ2-7, with D hard to call. The CDR3 is 15 amino acids. V lost 0 bases, J lost 1 base, and 10 bases lay in between. Germline lookup yields CDR1 MNHNS and CDR2 SASEGT. CDR3 nucleotides: TGTGCCAGCAGTGAAGCCGATACTGATTCCTACGAGCAGTACTTC. Residues: CASSEADTDSYEQYF.

This clonotype showed up just a few times. The J gene is TRBJ2-1, the V gene TRBV4-2, with 10 bases that match TRBD2. Per the germline V gene, CDR1 is LGHNA and CDR2 is YNFKEQ. There are 18 residues in the CDR3. V was clipped by 0 bases and J by 0 bases; unmatched bases: 5. As DNA, the CDR3 is TGTGCCAGCAGCCAAGATCAGGAGCGGGGGGGCTCCTACAATGAGCAGTTCTTC. This translates into CASSQDQERGGSYNEQFF.

The table lists this clonotype with many counts. The J gene is TRBJ1-2, the V gene TRBV11-1; the match to TRBD1 covers 8 bases. The germline gives CDR1 SGHAT, CDR2 FQDESV (reference sequence). The CDR3 has 18 residues. V trimming: 2 bases; J trimming: 0 bases; junction bases outside the gene matches: 11. CDR3 sequence reads: CASSLMYGQGAANYGYTF. As DNA, the CDR3 is TGTGCCAGCAGCTTAATGTATGGACAGGGCGCAGCTAACTATGGCTACACCTTC.

The table lists this clonotype with a few counts. CDR3 sequence reads: CASSSATGSFPYEQYF. CDR3 bases: TGCGCCAGCAGCTCAGCAACAGGGAGTTTTCCCTACGAGCAGTACTTC. The chain uses TRBV5-1 and TRBJ2-7, with D tentatively TRBD1 (6 bases). V was shortened by 3 bases and J by 2 bases, with 18 bases between the two germline ends. Germline CDR1 SGHRS, CDR2 YFSETQ. The CDR3 has 16 residues.

The CDR3 is CASSLWGNGYTF. Written as DNA, the CDR3 is TGTGCCAGCAGTTTATGGGGGAATGGCTACACCTTC. This chain links TRBV12-3 or TRBV12-4 with TRBJ1-2; possibly TRBD1 for D (5 bases). Trimming stripped 2 bases from V and 6 bases from J, with 7 bases between. The CDR3 consists of 12 residues.

V gene TRBV15 combines with J gene TRBJ2-7, with D possibly called TRBD1 or TRBD2 (6 bases each). The germline V gene encodes CDR1 LNHNV and CDR2 YYDKDF (reference sequence). The CDR3 length is 16 residues. Trimming pared 1 base from V and 0 bases from J, leaving 13 bases between. The chain's CDR3 is CATSRGIADSSYEQYF. DNA for the CDR3: TGTGCCACCAGCAGAGGGATAGCGGACAGCTCCTACGAGCAGTACTTC.

This chain links TRBV5-5 with TRBJ2-1; the match to TRBD2 covers 13 bases. Germline assignment: CDR1 SGHKS and CDR2 YYEKEE (reference sequence). The V segment lost 3 bases and the J segment 4 bases; nucleotides outside the gene matches: 7. The CDR3 has 17 residues. The CDR3: CASSSGLAGVWYNEQFF. DNA of the CDR3: TGTGCCAGCAGCTCAGGACTAGCGGGAGTATGGTACAATGAGCAGTTCTTC.

This clonotype was detected ten times or more. The rearrangement uses TRBV29-1 and TRBJ2-4; D not certain. CDR1 SQVTM and CDR2 ANQGSEA come from the germline V gene. The CDR3 runs to 11 residues. The germline V and J ends were trimmed by 5 bases and 5 bases, with 7 bases remaining between them. The CDR3 is CSVLGENIQYF. The CDR3 DNA is TGCAGCGTTCTTGGGGAAAACATTCAGTACTTC.

The V call is TRBV4-1, the J call TRBJ1-5; possible D gene TRBD1, 6 bases. V lost 3 bases, J lost 7 bases, and 16 bases lay in between. This CDR3 contains 15 residues. Germline CDR1 MGHRA, CDR2 YSYEKL. The CDR3 sequence is CASSQARGVWQPQHF. CDR3 coding DNA: TGCGCCAGCAGCCAGGCCAGGGGAGTCTGGCAGCCCCAGCATTTT.

The chain uses TRBV29-1 and TRBJ2-3; weak D call: TRBD2 (5 bases). The V end was cut by 2 bases, the J end by 2 bases, with 8 bases between. Germline V lookup: CDR1 SQVTM, CDR2 ANQGSEA. The CDR3 runs 13 residues. Written as DNA, the CDR3 is TGCAGCGTTGAACCGGGGTACACAGATACGCAGTATTTT. This gives the protein CSVEPGYTDTQYF.

This clonotype was picked up a small number of times. The chain uses TRBV6-5 and TRBJ2-3; 7 positions agree with TRBD2. Trimming removed 2 bases from V and 2 bases from J; junction bases left unmatched: 4. Germline V gives CDR1 MNHEY, CDR2 SVGAGI. The CDR3 has 15 residues. CDR3: CASSYGAGITDTQYF. In DNA, the CDR3 is TGTGCCAGCAGTTACGGAGCGGGGATCACAGATACGCAGTATTTT.

The rearrangement uses TRBV2 and TRBJ1-2; no clear D gene. V was shortened by 6 bases and J by 5 bases, with 7 bases between the two germline ends. This CDR3 has 11 residues. The germline gives CDR1 SNHLY, CDR2 FYNNEI. CDR3 protein: CASSVLYGYTF. CDR3 nucleotide sequence: TGTGCCAGCAGCGTTCTTTATGGCTACACCTTC. The full variable domain, completed using reference TRBV2 and TRBJ1-2, is EPEVTQTPSHQVTQMGQEVILRCVPISNHLYFYWYRQILGQKVEFLVSFYNNEISEKSEIFDDQFSVERPDGSNFTLKIRSTKLEDSAMYFCASSVLYGYTFGSGTRLTVV.

This chain links TRBV7-9 with TRBJ2-2, with TRBD1 matching over 9 bases. Germline CDR1 and CDR2: SEHNR and FQNEAQ (reference sequence). With V trimmed by 3 bases and J by 5 bases, 1 base remained unmatched. The CDR3 runs 14 residues. CDR3 region: CASSFGQGTGELFF. DNA for the CDR3: TGTGCCAGCAGCTTCGGACAGGGGACCGGGGAGCTGTTTTTT.

This chain uses TRBV13 with TRBJ1-1; D gene unclear. Trimming stripped 5 bases from V and 1 base from J, with 11 bases between. From germline, CDR1 is PRHDT and CDR2 FYEKMQ (reference sequence). The CDR3 length is 14 residues. CDR3 nucleotides: TGTGCCAGCAGCGCCTCGCTCACGAACACTGAAGCTTTCTTT. Translation gives CASSASLTNTEAFF.

This clonotype was found once. This chain joins TRBV7-9 and TRBJ2-5; 8 bases agree with TRBD2. There are 16 residues in the CDR3. V shed 4 bases and J 2 bases; nucleotides not matched to a gene: 9. CDR1 is SEHNR and CDR2 is FQNEAQ in the germline V gene (reference sequence). The CDR3 region has the DNA TGTGCCAGCAGCTCCCGGGCGGGGGGCCTACAAGAGACCCAGTACTTC. It yields the protein CASSSRAGGLQETQYF.